What follows describes a single T cell receptor (beta chain). Its cognate antigen has yet to be identified. Within one base of it there is no much larger clone, and no base qualities were kept. V lost 4 bases and J lost 1 base; the stretch between them is 14 bases long. From a lookup of the germline V gene, CDR1 and CDR2 are MDHEN and SYDVKM. From the cysteine up to the phenylalanine, the CDR3 has a length of 15 residues. Only the CDR3 DNA stays, 45 bases, in frame from base 1. This entry is derived from a study of T cell responses to AZD1222 COVID-19 vaccine (dated by TCRdb to about 2021). At the level of the whole study: TCR sequencing was performed for 230 to 250 trial participants, of whom 207 were given two doses of AZD1222 and around 25 were given two doses of MenACWY control vaccine. Trial participants were enrolled by age into 18-55, 56-69 and 70-plus year subgroups, with 148, 28 and 57 TCR-sequenced participants respectively.

The time point label corresponds to: about 28 days (+/-7) after the second vaccine dose. AZD1222 recipients whose second dose came at about 4 weeks and those whose second dose came at about 12 weeks were combined into one group, since spike-specific TCR depth and breadth did not differ between the two schedules. Vaccinee samples were obtained from the UK trials COV001 and COV002, which included a single-blind randomized controlled phase 2/3 trial of AZD1222 (ChAdOx1 nCoV-19) in healthy adults. For TCRbeta chain sequencing, PBMC samples were collected from trial participants at day 0 and at day 28 after the second dose. Broad study findings and their caveats: Conclusions about previously exposed vaccinees are limited, since just six or seven AZD1222 recipients were seropositive for SARS-CoV-2 at baseline. Most participants were white British and females outnumbered males, and the authors suggested that clonal diversity may have been underestimated. The 56-69-year group was small, and its depth increase did not reach significance, likely because of low power. A significant rise in spike-specific TCR breadth and depth was observed after two AZD1222 doses relative to day 0 and relative to MenACWY recipients. Reportedly, close to half of the unique spike-specific TCRs recognized epitopes lying outside the regions that are mutated in the B.1.351 and B.1.1.7 variants. The vaccine-associated CD4 TCRs covered the entire spike protein, and the dominant responses fell in regions 160-218 and 743-854. No day 14 peak-response samples were available, so repertoires were characterized only after the peak T cell response.

The CDR3 regions of human TCRbeta chains were subjected to immunosequencing. Per the source publication's procedure: TCRs in the repertoires were matched against a reference library of SARS-CoV-2-specific TCRs that had been generated with the MIRA antigen-specificity platform. Breadth meant the fraction of unique TCRs that were SARS-CoV-2-associated, whereas depth meant the fraction of total T cells that were SARS-CoV-2-associated. Each spike-specific TCR was assigned to its reactive spike region and to a CD4 or CD8 class using the MIRA data. Log10-transformed breadth and depth values were compared by one-way ANOVA with Sidak's multiple comparisons tests. TCRdb stores this immuneACCESS table with in-frame sequences only. Part of the clones is absent; in the studies checked, under half of the shortfall reflects unresolved V genes, and no reason is known for the rest. V and J calls and clone size are given by that table; D and trimming were obtained from the DNA. Here the sample has about 150,000 clones; about 90% occur a single time. The biggest ten clones account for about a tenth of the sample.

The receptor was isolated from an adult who received the AZD1222 COVID-19 vaccine. This material consisted of peripheral blood, taken 28 days after the second AZD1222 dose. The receptor chain draws on TRBV28 and TRBJ2-7, with TRBD2 as a weak D call on 6 bases. The nucleotides are TGTGCCAGCAGTTCACAAGCGACTAGTTCCTACGAGCAGTACTTC. This is translated as CASSSQATSSYEQYF.